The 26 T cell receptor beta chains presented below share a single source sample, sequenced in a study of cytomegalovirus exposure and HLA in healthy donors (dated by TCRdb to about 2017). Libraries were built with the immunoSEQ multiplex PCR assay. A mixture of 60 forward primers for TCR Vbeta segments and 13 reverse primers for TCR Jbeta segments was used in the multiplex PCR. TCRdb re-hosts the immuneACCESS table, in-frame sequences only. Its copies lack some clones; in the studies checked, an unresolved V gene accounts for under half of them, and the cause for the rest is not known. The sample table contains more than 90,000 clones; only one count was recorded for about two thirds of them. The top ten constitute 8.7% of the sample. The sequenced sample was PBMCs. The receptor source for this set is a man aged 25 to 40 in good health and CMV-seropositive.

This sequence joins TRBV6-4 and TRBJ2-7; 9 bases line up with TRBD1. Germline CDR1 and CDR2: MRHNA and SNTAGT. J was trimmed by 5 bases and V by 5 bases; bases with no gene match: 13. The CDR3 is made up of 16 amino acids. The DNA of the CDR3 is TGTGCCAGCAGTCAACTCGGGACAGGGAATTTGGACGAGCAGTACTTC. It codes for CASSQLGTGNLDEQYF.

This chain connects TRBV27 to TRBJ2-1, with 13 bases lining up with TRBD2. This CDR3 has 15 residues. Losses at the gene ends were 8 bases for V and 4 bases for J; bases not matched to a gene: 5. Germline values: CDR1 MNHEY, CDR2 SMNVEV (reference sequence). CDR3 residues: CASGKLAGGYNEQFF. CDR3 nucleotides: TGTGCCAGCGGGAAACTAGCGGGAGGGTACAATGAGCAGTTCTTC.

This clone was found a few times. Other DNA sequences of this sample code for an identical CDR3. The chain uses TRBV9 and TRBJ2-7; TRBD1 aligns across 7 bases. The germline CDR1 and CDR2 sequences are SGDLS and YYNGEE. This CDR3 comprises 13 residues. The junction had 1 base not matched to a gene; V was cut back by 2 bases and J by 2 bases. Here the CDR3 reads CASSVGTAYEQYF. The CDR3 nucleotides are TGTGCCAGCAGCGTTGGGACAGCCTACGAGCAGTACTTC.

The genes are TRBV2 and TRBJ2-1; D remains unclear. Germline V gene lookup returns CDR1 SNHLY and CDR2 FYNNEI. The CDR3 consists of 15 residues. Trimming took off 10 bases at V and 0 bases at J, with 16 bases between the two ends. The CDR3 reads CAILVSVSSYNEQFF. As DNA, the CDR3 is TGTGCCATCCTGGTAAGCGTGAGCTCCTACAATGAGCAGTTCTTC.

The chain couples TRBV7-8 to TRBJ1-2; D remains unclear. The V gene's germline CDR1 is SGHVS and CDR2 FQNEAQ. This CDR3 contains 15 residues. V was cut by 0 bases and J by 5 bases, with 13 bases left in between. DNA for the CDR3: TGTGCCAGCAGCTTAGCAACGGGATTCGTTTATGGCTACACCTTC. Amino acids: CASSLATGFVYGYTF.

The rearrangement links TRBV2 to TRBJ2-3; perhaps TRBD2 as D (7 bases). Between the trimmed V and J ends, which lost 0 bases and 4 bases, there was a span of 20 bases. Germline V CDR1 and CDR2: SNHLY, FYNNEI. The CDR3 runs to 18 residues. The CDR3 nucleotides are TGTGCCAGCAGTGAAGCAGGGGGGGCGAGGATCGGGTCAGATACGCAGTATTTT. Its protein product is CASSEAGGARIGSDTQYF.

CDR3 sequence: CASRTGWSTDTQYF. CDR3 in DNA: TGTGCCAGTCGGACAGGGTGGAGCACAGATACGCAGTATTTT. J is TRBJ2-3 and V is TRBV19, with 8 bases aligning to TRBD1. The CDR3 extends over 14 amino acids. CDR1 and CDR2 from the germline V gene are LNHDA and SQIVND (reference sequence). V shed 8 bases, J shed 0 bases, and the junction held 4 bases outside the gene matches.

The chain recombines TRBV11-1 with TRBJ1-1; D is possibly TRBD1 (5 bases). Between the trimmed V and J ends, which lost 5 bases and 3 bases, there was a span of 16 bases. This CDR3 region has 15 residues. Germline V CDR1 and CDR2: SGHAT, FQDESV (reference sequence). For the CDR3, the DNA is TGTGCCAGCAGCGGAACGGGACGGGGGGACACTGAAGCTTTCTTT. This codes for CASSGTGRGDTEAFF.

The chain's CDR3 is CASTGLASRNEQFF. The CDR3 region has the DNA TGTGCCAGCACGGGACTAGCGTCGAGGAATGAGCAGTTCTTC. This rearrangement joins TRBV2 to TRBJ2-1; 10 nucleotides agree with TRBD2. After removal of 7 bases from V and 7 bases from J, the junction contained 7 bases not matched to a gene. Germline-derived CDR1 and CDR2 are SNHLY and FYNNEI. The CDR3 loop spans 14 amino acids.

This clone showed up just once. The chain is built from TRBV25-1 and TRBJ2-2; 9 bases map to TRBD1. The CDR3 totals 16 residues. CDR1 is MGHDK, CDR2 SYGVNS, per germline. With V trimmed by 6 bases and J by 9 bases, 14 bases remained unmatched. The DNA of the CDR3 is TGTGCCAGCAGCGACACCGACAGGGGGGACGGGAGGGAGCTGTTTTTT. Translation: CASSDTDRGDGRELFF.

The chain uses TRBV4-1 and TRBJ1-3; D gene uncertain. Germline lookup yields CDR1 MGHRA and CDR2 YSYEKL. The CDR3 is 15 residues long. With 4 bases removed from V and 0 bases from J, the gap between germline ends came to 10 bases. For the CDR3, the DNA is TGCGCCAGCAGCCGGAACAGCTTCTCTGGAAACACCATATATTTT. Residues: CASSRNSFSGNTIYF.

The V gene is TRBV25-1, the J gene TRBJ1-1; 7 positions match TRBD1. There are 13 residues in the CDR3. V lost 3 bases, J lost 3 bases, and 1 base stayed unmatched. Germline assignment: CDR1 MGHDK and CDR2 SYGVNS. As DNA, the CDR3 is TGTGCCAGCAGTGACAGGGGGTACACTGAAGCTTTCTTT. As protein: CASSDRGYTEAFF.

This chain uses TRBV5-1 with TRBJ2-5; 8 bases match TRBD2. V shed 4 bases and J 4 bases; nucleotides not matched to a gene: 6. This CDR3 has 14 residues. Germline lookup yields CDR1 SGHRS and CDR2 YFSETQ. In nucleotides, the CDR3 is TGCGCCAGCAGCGGTCCCAGCGGGGGAGAGACCCAGTACTTC. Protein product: CASSGPSGGETQYF.

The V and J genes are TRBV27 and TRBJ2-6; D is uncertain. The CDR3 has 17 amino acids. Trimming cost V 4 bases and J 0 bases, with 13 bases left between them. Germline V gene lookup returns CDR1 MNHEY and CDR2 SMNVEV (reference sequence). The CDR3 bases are TGTGCCAGCAGTTACCTCGCTAGACTCTCTGGGGCCAACGTCCTGACTTTC. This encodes CASSYLARLSGANVLTF.

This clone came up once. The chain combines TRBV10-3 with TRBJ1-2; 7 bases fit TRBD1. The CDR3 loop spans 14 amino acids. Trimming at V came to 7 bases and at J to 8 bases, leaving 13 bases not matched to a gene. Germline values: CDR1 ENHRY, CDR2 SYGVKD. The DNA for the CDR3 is TGTGCCATCACCGACGGTGGGACAGCGAGAGGCTACACCTTC. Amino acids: CAITDGGTARGYTF.

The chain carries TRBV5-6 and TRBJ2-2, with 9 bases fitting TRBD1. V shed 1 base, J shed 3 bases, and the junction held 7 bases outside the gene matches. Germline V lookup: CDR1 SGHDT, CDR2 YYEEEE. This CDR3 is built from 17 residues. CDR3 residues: CASSLPYTGGDTGELFF. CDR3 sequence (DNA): TGTGCCAGCAGCTTGCCCTATACAGGGGGCGACACCGGGGAGCTGTTTTTT.

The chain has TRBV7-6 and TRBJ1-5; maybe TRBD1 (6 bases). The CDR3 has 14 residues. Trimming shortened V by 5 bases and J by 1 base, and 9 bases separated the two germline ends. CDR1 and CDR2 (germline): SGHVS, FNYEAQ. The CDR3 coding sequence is TGTGCCAGCAGCAAGGGGGGGAGCAATCAGCCCCAGCATTTT. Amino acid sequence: CASSKGGSNQPQHF.

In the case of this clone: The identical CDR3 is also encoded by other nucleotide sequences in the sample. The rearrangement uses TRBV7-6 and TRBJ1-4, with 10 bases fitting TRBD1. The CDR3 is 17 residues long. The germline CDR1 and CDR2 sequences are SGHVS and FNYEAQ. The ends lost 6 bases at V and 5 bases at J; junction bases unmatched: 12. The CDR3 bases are TGTGCCAGCAGGTCGGGGACAGGGGCCGCACGGAATGAAAAACTGTTTTTT. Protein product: CASRSGTGAARNEKLFF.

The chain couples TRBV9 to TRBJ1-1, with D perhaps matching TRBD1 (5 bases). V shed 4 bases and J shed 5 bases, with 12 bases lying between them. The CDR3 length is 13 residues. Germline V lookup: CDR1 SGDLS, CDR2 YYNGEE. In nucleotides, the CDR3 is TGTGCCAGCAGCTCGTCGGGGGGGACTGAAGCTTTCTTT. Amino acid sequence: CASSSSGGTEAFF.

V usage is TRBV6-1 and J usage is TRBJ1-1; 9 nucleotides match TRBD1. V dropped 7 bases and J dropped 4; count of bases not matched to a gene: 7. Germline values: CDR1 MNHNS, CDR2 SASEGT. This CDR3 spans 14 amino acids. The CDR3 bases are TGTGCCAGCAACAGGGACAGGGTCACCACTGAAGCTTTCTTT. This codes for CASNRDRVTTEAFF.

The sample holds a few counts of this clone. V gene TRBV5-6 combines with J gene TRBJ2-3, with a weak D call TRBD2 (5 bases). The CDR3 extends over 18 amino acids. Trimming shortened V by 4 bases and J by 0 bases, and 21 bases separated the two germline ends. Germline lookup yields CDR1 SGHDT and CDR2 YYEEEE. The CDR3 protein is CASSPFRRAGFSTDTQYF. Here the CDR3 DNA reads TGTGCCAGCAGCCCTTTTCGGCGGGCGGGTTTTAGCACAGATACGCAGTATTTT.

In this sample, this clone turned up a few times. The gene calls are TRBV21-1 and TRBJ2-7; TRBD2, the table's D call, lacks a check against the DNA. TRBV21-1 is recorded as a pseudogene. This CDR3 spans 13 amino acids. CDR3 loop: CASSCHGGREQYF. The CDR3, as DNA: TGTGCCAGCAGCTGCCACGGGGGGCGCGAGCAGTACTTC.

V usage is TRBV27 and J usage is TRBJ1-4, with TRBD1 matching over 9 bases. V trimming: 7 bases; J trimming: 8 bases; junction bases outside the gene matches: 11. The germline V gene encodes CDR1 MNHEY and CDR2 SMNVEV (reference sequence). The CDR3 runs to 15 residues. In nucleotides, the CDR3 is TGTGCCAGCAAAAGCGGGACAGGGTGGGGGGAAAAACTGTTTTTT. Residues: CASKSGTGWGEKLFF.

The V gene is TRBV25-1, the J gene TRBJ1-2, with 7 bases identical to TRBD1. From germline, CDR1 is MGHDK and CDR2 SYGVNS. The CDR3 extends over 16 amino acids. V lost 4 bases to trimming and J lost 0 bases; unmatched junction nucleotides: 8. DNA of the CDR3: TGTGCCAGCAGTGGAGCATGGACAGGAACTAACTATGGCTACACCTTC. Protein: CASSGAWTGTNYGYTF.

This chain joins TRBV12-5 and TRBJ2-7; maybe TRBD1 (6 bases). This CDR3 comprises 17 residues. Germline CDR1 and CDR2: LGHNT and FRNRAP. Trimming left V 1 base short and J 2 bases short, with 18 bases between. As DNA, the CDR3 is TGTGCTAGTGGTTTGGCCCCCGAGACAGGCGGTACCTACGAGCAGTACTTC. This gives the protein CASGLAPETGGTYEQYF.

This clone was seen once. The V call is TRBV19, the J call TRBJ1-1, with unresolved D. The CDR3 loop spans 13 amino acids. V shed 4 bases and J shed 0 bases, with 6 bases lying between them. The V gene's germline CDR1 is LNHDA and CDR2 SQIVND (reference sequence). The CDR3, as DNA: TGTGCCAGTAGTACAACAATGAACACTGAAGCTTTCTTT. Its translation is CASSTTMNTEAFF.